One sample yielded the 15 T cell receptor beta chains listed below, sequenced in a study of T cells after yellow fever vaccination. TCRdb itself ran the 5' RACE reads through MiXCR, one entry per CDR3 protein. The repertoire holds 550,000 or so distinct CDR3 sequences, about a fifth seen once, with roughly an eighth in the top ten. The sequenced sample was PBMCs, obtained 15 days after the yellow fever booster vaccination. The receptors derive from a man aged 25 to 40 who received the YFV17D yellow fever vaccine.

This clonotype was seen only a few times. In DNA, the CDR3 is TGTGCCAGCAGCCCCGGAGGGCCTGCTTCCTACGAGCAGTACTTC. It codes for CASSPGGPASYEQYF. The chain has TRBV7-2 and TRBJ2-7, with D perhaps matching TRBD2 (6 bases). Between the trimmed V and J ends, which lost 5 bases and 1 base, there was a span of 15 bases. Per the germline V gene, CDR1 is SGHTA and CDR2 is FQGNSA. The CDR3 extends over 15 amino acids. The full variable domain, its missing parts supplied by reference TRBV7-2 and TRBJ2-7, is GAGVSQSPSNKVTEKGKDVELRCDPISGHTALYWYRQSLGQGLEFLIYFQGNSAPDKSGLPSDRFSAERTGGSVSTLTIQRTQQEDSAVYLCASSPGGPASYEQYFGPGTRLTVT.

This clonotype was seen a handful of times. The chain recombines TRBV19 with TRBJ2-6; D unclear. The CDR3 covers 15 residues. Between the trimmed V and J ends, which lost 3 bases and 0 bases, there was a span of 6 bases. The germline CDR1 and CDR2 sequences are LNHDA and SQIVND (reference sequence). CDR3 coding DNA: TGTGCCAGTAGTATCAACCCCTCTGGGGCCAACGTCCTGACTTTC. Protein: CASSINPSGANVLTF.

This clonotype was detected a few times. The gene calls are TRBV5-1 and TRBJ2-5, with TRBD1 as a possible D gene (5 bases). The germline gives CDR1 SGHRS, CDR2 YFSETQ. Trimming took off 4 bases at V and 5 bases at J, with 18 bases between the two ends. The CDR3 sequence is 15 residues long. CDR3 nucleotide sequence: TGCGCCAGCAGCCTAGGGGCCGACAAATGGGAGACCCAGTACTTC. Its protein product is CASSLGADKWETQYF.

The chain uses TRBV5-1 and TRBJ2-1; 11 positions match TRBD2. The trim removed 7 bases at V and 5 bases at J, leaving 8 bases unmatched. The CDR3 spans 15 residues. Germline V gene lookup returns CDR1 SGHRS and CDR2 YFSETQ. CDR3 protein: CASRLGTSGDNEQFF. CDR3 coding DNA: TGCGCCAGCCGCCTCGGGACTAGCGGAGACAATGAGCAGTTCTTC.

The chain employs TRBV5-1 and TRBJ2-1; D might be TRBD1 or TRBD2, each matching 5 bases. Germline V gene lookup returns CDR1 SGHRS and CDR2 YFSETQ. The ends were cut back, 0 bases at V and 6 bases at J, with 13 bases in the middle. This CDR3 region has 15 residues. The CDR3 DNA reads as TGCGCCAGCAGCTTGGTCACCGGGACCATCAATGAGCAGTTCTTC. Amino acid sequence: CASSLVTGTINEQFF.

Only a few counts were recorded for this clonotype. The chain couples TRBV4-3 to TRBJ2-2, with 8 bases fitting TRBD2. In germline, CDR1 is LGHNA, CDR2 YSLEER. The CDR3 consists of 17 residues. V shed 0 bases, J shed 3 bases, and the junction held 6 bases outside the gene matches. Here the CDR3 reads CASSQDRGGIYTGELFF. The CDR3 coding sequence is TGCGCCAGCAGCCAAGATCGGGGGGGCATCTACACCGGGGAGCTGTTTTTT.

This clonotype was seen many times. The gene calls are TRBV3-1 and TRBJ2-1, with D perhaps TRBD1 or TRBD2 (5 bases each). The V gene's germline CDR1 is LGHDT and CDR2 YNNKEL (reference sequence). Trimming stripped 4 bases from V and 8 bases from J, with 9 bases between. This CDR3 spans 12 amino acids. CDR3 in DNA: TGTGCCAGCAGCCGGGGGATCGATGAGCAGTTCTTC. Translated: CASSRGIDEQFF.

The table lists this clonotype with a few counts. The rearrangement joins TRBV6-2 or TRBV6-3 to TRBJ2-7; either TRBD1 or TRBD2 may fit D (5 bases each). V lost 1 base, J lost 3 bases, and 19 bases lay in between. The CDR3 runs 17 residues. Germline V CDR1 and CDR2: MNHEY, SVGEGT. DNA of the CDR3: TGTGCCAGCAGTTACTGGGGCGGGCTCCAGGCTGGCTACGAGCAGTACTTC. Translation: CASSYWGGLQAGYEQYF.

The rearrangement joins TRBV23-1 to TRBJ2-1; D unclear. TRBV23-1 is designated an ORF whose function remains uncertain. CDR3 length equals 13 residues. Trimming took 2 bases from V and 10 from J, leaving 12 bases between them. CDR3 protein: CASSQQPTREQFF. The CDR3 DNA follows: TGCGCCAGCAGTCAACAACCAACCAGGGAGCAGTTCTTC.

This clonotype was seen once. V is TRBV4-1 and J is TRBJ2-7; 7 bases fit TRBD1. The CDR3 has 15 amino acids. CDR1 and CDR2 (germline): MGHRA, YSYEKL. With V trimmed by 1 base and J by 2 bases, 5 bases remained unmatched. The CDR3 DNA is TGCGCCAGCAGCCAAGCGGCAGGGGGAGCCTACGAGCAGTACTTC. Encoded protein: CASSQAAGGAYEQYF.

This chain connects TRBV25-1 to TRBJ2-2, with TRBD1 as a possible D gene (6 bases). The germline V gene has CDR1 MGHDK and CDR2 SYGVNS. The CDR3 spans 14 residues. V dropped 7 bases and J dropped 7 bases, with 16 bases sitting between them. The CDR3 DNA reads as TGTGCCAGCACTAGTACAGGGATCCTCGGGGAGCTGTTTTTT. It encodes CASTSTGILGELFF.

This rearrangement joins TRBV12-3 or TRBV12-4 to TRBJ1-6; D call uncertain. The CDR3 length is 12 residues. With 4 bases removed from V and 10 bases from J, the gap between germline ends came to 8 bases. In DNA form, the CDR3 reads TGTGCCAGCAGTTCTCCAGCCTCACCCCTCCACTTT. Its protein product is CASSSPASPLHF.

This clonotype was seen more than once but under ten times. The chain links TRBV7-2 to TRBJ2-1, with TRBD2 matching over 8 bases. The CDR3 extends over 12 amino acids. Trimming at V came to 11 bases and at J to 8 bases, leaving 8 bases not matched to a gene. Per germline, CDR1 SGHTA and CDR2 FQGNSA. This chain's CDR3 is CAVRAGVHEQFF. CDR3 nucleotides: TGTGCCGTAAGAGCGGGAGTCCATGAGCAGTTCTTC.

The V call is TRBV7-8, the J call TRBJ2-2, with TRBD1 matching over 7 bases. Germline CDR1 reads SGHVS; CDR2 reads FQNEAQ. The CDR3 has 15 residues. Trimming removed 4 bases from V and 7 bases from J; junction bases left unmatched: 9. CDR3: CASSSLQGSVGELFF. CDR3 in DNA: TGTGCCAGCAGCTCCTTACAGGGGTCGGTCGGGGAGCTGTTTTTT.

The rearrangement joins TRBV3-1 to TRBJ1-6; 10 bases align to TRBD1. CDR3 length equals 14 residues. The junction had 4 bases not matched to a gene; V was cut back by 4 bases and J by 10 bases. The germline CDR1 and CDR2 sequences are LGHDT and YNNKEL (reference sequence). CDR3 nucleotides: TGTGCCAGCAGCCGACAGGGGGCGCGGTCACCCCTCCACTTT. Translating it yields CASSRQGARSPLHF.